A selection of T cell receptor beta chains follows, all from one sample in a study of T cell therapy after organ transplantation. Repertoires were generated with immunoSEQ multiplex PCR, while TCRdb's copy carries only in-frame clones and drops some. The table lists some 48,000 clones, approximately 94% of them singletons. Antigens for these TCRs are unknown. The material sequenced was CD8+ T cells from blood, taken before autologous CMV-specific T cell therapy. The receptors derive from a human patient who had received a solid organ transplant and had CMV disease. Both conserved end residues are trimmed from each CDR3.

>TRBV25-1
ASSGRRANY
>TRBV6-1
ASSEGETYEQY
>TRBV4-3
ASSPRTGGDSPLH
>TRBV30
AWSLRGPDTQY
>TRBV6-5
ASSYSSGNTGELF
>TRBV13
ASLTGLGNTEAF
>TRBV7-9
ASSFMKGQQETQY
>TRBV27
ASSLSAGDDLPSFEAF
>TRBV5-6
ASSLETAYNEQF
>TRBV6-8
ASSQQGQMTNTGELF
>TRBV7-9
ASSLGGYGEQY
>TRBV7-7
ASSPGTSYNEQF
>TRBV4-1
ASSQVDGYGYT
>TRBV28
ASGILGPGTEAF